The next 24 T cell receptor beta chains were all read from a single sample in a study of shared clonotypes between healthy human individuals. Naive CD8 cells lacked CD45RO, underwent positive selection for CCR7 and left out terminally differentiated effector memory CD45RA+ cells. Here immunoSEQ multiplex PCR was the method, and the copy in TCRdb shows in-frame clones only, minus some. The repertoire holds around 2,000,000 clones, with around 96% as singletons. Sequenced sample: naive CD8+ T cells sorted from blood. Receptors were obtained from a man between 18 and 35 years old in good health.

The V call is TRBV7-9, the J call TRBJ2-1; TRBD2 agrees at 14 bases. V shed 6 bases, J shed 0 bases, and the junction held 7 bases outside the gene matches. Germline V gives CDR1 SEHNR, CDR2 FQNEAQ (reference sequence). This CDR3 is 18 amino acids long. CDR3 amino acids: CASRSGLAGATSYNEQFF. CDR3 in DNA: TGTGCCAGCAGATCGGGACTAGCGGGGGCTACCTCCTACAATGAGCAGTTCTTC.

The chain is built from TRBV9 and TRBJ2-1, with D perhaps matching TRBD1 (6 bases). Germline V gives CDR1 SGDLS, CDR2 YYNGEE. The CDR3 extends over 16 amino acids. Trimming stripped 0 bases from V and 0 bases from J, with 10 bases between. CDR3 coding DNA: TGTGCCAGCAGCGTAGGGACAGTCAGCTCCTACAATGAGCAGTTCTTC. This gives the protein CASSVGTVSSYNEQFF.

V is TRBV9 and J is TRBJ2-1, with D perhaps TRBD1 (5 bases). The CDR3 is 15 residues long. Trimming cost V 3 bases and J 2 bases, with 12 bases left between them. Looked up from germline, CDR1 is SGDLS and CDR2 is YYNGEE. CDR3 bases: TGTGCCAGCAGCGCCTACCAGGGCGCCTACAATGAGCAGTTCTTC. Its protein is CASSAYQGAYNEQFF.

The gene calls are TRBV1 and TRBJ1-4. TRBV1 is a recognized pseudogene. The CDR3 loop spans 14 amino acids. This CDR3 reads CTSSPIKTNEKLFF. The CDR3 DNA follows: TGCACCAGCAGCCCAATAAAAACTAATGAAAAACTGTTTTTT.

V is TRBV10-3 and J is TRBJ2-7; D is tentatively TRBD1 or TRBD2 (5 bases each). Trimming removed 5 bases at V and 6 bases at J, with 20 bases between. In germline, CDR1 is ENHRY, CDR2 SYGVKD. The CDR3 length is 15 residues. CDR3 residues: CAISRDGTPTIEQYF. DNA for the CDR3: TGTGCCATCAGTAGGGATGGGACCCCAACCATCGAGCAGTACTTC.

Comments on this clone: Distinct nucleotide sequences in the sample also encode this CDR3. The V gene is TRBV19, the J gene TRBJ1-5; 8 bases fit TRBD1. CDR3 length equals 15 residues. Germline V gives CDR1 LNHDA, CDR2 SQIVND (reference sequence). The V segment lost 5 bases and the J segment 2 bases; nucleotides outside the gene matches: 5. The CDR3 DNA is TGTGCCAGTAGTGTGGACAGGGAAGGCAATCAGCCCCAGCATTTT. Protein: CASSVDREGNQPQHF.

A few counts support this clone. In DNA form, the CDR3 reads TGTGCCAGCAGCTTACGGGGCGACAGAGAGGCATCATATGGCTACACCTTC. This encodes CASSLRGDREASYGYTF. V and J are TRBV7-9 and TRBJ1-2, with D perhaps TRBD1 (5 bases). This CDR3 comprises 17 residues. Germline values: CDR1 SEHNR, CDR2 FQNEAQ (reference sequence). With 2 bases removed from V and 5 bases from J, the gap between germline ends came to 21 bases.

The chain recombines TRBV7-8 with TRBJ2-3; tentatively, D is TRBD2 (6 bases). Germline CDR1 and CDR2: SGHVS and FQNEAQ. This CDR3 has 15 residues. The V end lost 4 bases, the J end lost 6 bases, and 17 bases lay between the germline ends. DNA for the CDR3: TGTGCCAGCAGCTCGCCTTCGGGGGTGAGGGATACGCAGTATTTT. Protein product: CASSSPSGVRDTQYF.

This clone turned up a few times. The chain carries TRBV4-1 and TRBJ2-7; D gene unclear. The length of the CDR3 is 11 residues. CDR1 is MGHRA and CDR2 is YSYEKL in the germline V gene. Trimming took 3 bases from V and 3 from J, leaving 3 bases between them. The chain's CDR3 is CASSHLYEQYF. The DNA for the CDR3 is TGCGCCAGCAGCCACCTCTACGAGCAGTACTTC.

The rearrangement joins TRBV7-8 to TRBJ2-7; 10 bases line up with TRBD1. J gave up 1 base and V 8 bases, and 8 bases lay outside the gene matches. There are 15 residues in the CDR3. In germline, CDR1 is SGHVS, CDR2 FQNEAQ. The CDR3 loop is CASQAPGQGSYEQYF. As DNA, the CDR3 is TGTGCCAGCCAGGCACCGGGACAGGGGTCCTACGAGCAGTACTTC.

The genes are TRBV27 and TRBJ2-7; D gene ambiguous. V dropped 10 bases and J dropped 4 bases, with 11 bases sitting between them. Germline V gives CDR1 MNHEY, CDR2 SMNVEV (reference sequence). The CDR3 has 11 residues. The CDR3 coding sequence is TGTGCCACCGGACCTGCTTACGAGCAGTACTTC. Amino acids: CATGPAYEQYF.

The chain has TRBV5-1 and TRBJ2-5; D is ambiguous. The CDR3 spans 16 residues. Trimming took 1 base from V and 2 from J, leaving 15 bases between them. From germline, CDR1 is SGHRS and CDR2 YFSETQ. The CDR3 sequence: CASSLFQPNMQETQYF. The DNA for the CDR3 is TGCGCCAGCAGCTTGTTCCAGCCCAATATGCAAGAGACCCAGTACTTC.

The chain couples TRBV28 to TRBJ2-2; tentative D call: TRBD1 (5 bases). The germline V gene has CDR1 MDHEN and CDR2 SYDVKM. The CDR3 consists of 11 residues. V was clipped by 7 bases and J by 7 bases, with 7 bases between them. The CDR3 sequence: CASIGVGELFF. DNA for the CDR3: TGTGCCAGCATAGGGGTCGGGGAGCTGTTTTTT.

The V gene is TRBV5-1, the J gene TRBJ1-5, with 7 bases lining up with TRBD1. The CDR3 has 15 amino acids. With 5 bases clipped from V and 1 base from J, the junction kept 6 bases outside the gene matches. The V gene's germline CDR1 is SGHRS and CDR2 YFSETQ. This chain's CDR3 is CASRQGLESNQPQHF. CDR3 DNA: TGCGCCAGCAGACAGGGGCTTGAAAGCAATCAGCCCCAGCATTTT.

The chain joins TRBV27 to TRBJ1-6, with D maybe TRBD1 (5 bases). Germline-derived CDR1 and CDR2 are MNHEY and SMNVEV (reference sequence). Deletions cut 7 bases from V and 1 base from J, with 20 bases between. The CDR3 has 18 residues. This CDR3 is CASTTPPPGRSYNSPLHF. CDR3 bases: TGTGCCAGCACCACCCCGCCACCAGGGCGGTCCTATAATTCACCCCTCCACTTT.

The chain combines TRBV27 with TRBJ1-1; D is perhaps TRBD1 (6 bases). V was trimmed by 5 bases and J by 6 bases, leaving 13 bases between them. The CDR3 covers 13 residues. CDR1 and CDR2 (germline): MNHEY, SMNVEV (reference sequence). The CDR3 coding sequence is TGTGCCAGCAGTCCCTCGGGGGGCGCTGAAGCTTTCTTT. Its protein product is CASSPSGGAEAFF.

The chain uses TRBV19 and TRBJ1-4; D unclear. The CDR3 length is 13 residues. The germline CDR1 and CDR2 sequences are LNHDA and SQIVND (reference sequence). The V end was cut by 4 bases, the J end by 6 bases, with 9 bases between. The CDR3 protein is CASSTWADEKLFF. CDR3 sequence (DNA): TGTGCCAGTAGTACCTGGGCGGATGAAAAACTGTTTTTT.

The rearrangement joins TRBV29-1 to TRBJ2-7, with 8 nucleotides matching TRBD1. Germline assignment: CDR1 SQVTM and CDR2 ANQGSEA. This CDR3 is 13 amino acids long. V trimming: 6 bases; J trimming: 4 bases; junction bases outside the gene matches: 8. The CDR3 loop is CSVTPGGRYEQYF. Here the CDR3 DNA reads TGCAGCGTAACTCCAGGGGGCCGGTACGAGCAGTACTTC.

This clone has just one count. The V call is TRBV6-5, the J call TRBJ1-2, with D hard to call. Trimming took off 0 bases at V and 4 bases at J, with 9 bases between the two ends. The CDR3 length is 14 residues. The germline gives CDR1 MNHEY, CDR2 SVGAGI. The CDR3: CASSYSKDFYGYTF. The CDR3 DNA follows: TGTGCCAGCAGTTACTCGAAGGATTTCTATGGCTACACCTTC.

The chain is built from TRBV10-3 and TRBJ2-2; D gene ambiguous. This CDR3 is built from 17 residues. CDR1 and CDR2 (germline): ENHRY, SYGVKD. Trimming took off 1 base at V and 0 bases at J, with 12 bases between the two ends. Here the CDR3 reads CAISELVLEPNTGELFF. The CDR3 nucleotides are TGTGCCATCAGTGAGTTGGTGCTAGAGCCGAACACCGGGGAGCTGTTTTTT.

A single count supports this clone. This chain uses TRBV7-9 with TRBJ2-7; D not certain. This CDR3 region has 14 residues. CDR1 and CDR2 (germline): SEHNR, FQNEAQ (reference sequence). V lost 5 bases and J 4 bases, leaving 15 bases between the germline ends. This chain's CDR3 is CASSQPTALYEQYF. Written as DNA, the CDR3 is TGTGCCAGCAGCCAGCCGACGGCCCTATACGAGCAGTACTTC.

This chain links TRBV2 with TRBJ2-7, with a possible D match to TRBD1 (6 bases). The CDR3 length is 12 residues. V lost 10 bases, J lost 2 bases, and 12 bases lay in between. CDR1 SNHLY and CDR2 FYNNEI come from the germline V gene. The CDR3 DNA follows: TGTGCCACCCAAGGGGGAGCCTACGAGCAGTACTTC. Protein product: CATQGGAYEQYF.

V and J are TRBV19 and TRBJ1-5; possible D gene TRBD1, 5 bases. CDR3 length: 14 amino acids. Trimming removed 9 bases at V and 7 bases at J, with 19 bases between. Germline V CDR1 and CDR2: LNHDA, SQIVND (reference sequence). In DNA form, the CDR3 reads TGTGCCAGCCACGGGGACCGCCGCCTACAGCCCCAGCATTTT. This gives the protein CASHGDRRLQPQHF.

The chain couples TRBV2 to TRBJ1-2, with D possibly matching TRBD1 (5 bases). V gave up 2 bases and J gave up 4 bases, with 11 bases separating them. CDR3 length: 14 residues. CDR1 is SNHLY and CDR2 is FYNNEI in the germline V gene. In DNA, the CDR3 is TGTGCCAGCAGTGAACTAGGGGTCGGCTATGGCTACACCTTC. Its protein product is CASSELGVGYGYTF.